This T cell receptor (beta chain) was sequenced in a study of CD8 T cells in ankylosing spondylitis. Study-wide points: Within ankylosing spondylitis blood, a TCR beta motif made up of under 10 highly homologous variants appeared to be characteristic. Disease-associated clones were reportedly significantly overrepresented in matched ankylosing spondylitis synovial fluid.

Germline CDR1 is SGHRS and CDR2 is YFSETQ. This CDR3 region has 15 residues. Trimming removed 1 base at V and 4 bases at J, with 13 bases between. MiXCR was run by TCRdb on the 5' RACE reads, yielding one entry per CDR3 protein. Of 150,000 to 200,000 distinct CDR3 sequences in the sample, roughly 13% were seen once. As to this clonotype: Its target is unknown.

The receptor's source is a female donor with ankylosing spondylitis or in good health (not recorded which). The gene calls are TRBV5-1 and TRBJ2-3; a possible D gene is TRBD1 (6 bases). The specimen was blood, either unsorted or a sorted T cell fraction (not recorded which). DNA of the CDR3: TGCGCCAGCAGCTTGTTCGAACAGGGCCCAGATACGCAGTATTTT. Its protein is CASSLFEQGPDTQYF.